A single sample is the source of the 21 T cell receptor beta chains below, sequenced in a study of blood T cell repertoires in COVID-19. Clones were sequenced by immunoSEQ multiplex PCR, and TCRdb holds only the in-frame ones, with some missing. The sample yields about 180,000 clones, approximately 85% seen once. Sequenced input: PBMCs or T cells enriched from blood (not recorded which). Every receptor here comes from a woman aged 18-29 years who had recovered from COVID-19.

This clone showed up just once. Other DNA variants within this sample encode the same CDR3. The chain is built from TRBV18 and TRBJ1-4, with 8 bases matching TRBD1. V lost 6 bases and J lost 6; bases outside the gene matches: 3. The V gene's germline CDR1 is KGHSH and CDR2 LQKENI. The CDR3 covers 13 residues. CDR3 DNA: TGTGCCAGCTCGCCGACAGGGGATGAAAAACTGTTTTTT. Encoded protein: CASSPTGDEKLFF.

The chain is built from TRBV10-2 and TRBJ2-1; D is unresolved. The CDR3 is 13 amino acids. Germline lookup yields CDR1 WSHSY and CDR2 SAAADI. Trimming shortened V by 5 bases and J by 9 bases, and 14 bases separated the two germline ends. The CDR3 sequence: CASSPNLRGEQFF. For the CDR3, the DNA is TGCGCCAGCAGTCCAAATCTACGCGGTGAGCAGTTCTTC.

The sample holds one count of this clone. This sequence joins TRBV7-9 and TRBJ2-3; unclear D gene. Trimming stripped 5 bases from V and 4 bases from J, with 7 bases between. Germline lookup yields CDR1 SEHNR and CDR2 FQNEAQ (reference sequence). The length of the CDR3 is 12 residues. The CDR3 DNA is TGTGCCAGCAGCCCTAGACCAGATACGCAGTATTTT. Its protein is CASSPRPDTQYF.

This chain links TRBV4-2 with TRBJ1-5; D is ambiguous. Deletions cut 2 bases from V and 0 bases from J, with 8 bases between. The CDR3 is 15 residues long. CDR1 and CDR2 (germline): LGHNA, YNFKEQ. This CDR3 is CASSQTHTSNQPQHF. The CDR3, as DNA: TGTGCCAGCAGCCAAACCCACACTAGCAATCAGCCCCAGCATTTT.

The J gene is TRBJ1-3, the V gene TRBV6-5, with D perhaps matching TRBD1 (6 bases). The CDR3 has 14 residues. CDR1 is MNHEY and CDR2 is SVGAGI in the germline V gene. V was pared by 6 bases and J by 4 bases, with 13 bases between. The CDR3 DNA reads as TGTGCCAGCAGCACAGGGCGCGGGGGAAACACCATATATTTT. Translating it yields CASSTGRGGNTIYF.

The chain is built from TRBV27 and TRBJ1-2, with D unresolved. V lost 10 bases and J lost 4, with 10 bases in between. The length of the CDR3 is 11 residues. Germline V CDR1 and CDR2: MNHEY, SMNVEV (reference sequence). The CDR3 region has the DNA TGTGCCACCCGATCGGGCTATGGCTACACCTTC. It yields the protein CATRSGYGYTF.

The rearrangement links TRBV6-2 or TRBV6-3 to TRBJ1-2; possible D gene TRBD1, 5 bases. V lost 5 bases and J lost 2, with 18 bases in between. The germline V gene encodes CDR1 MNHEY and CDR2 SVGEGT. The CDR3 loop spans 16 amino acids. The CDR3 DNA reads TGTGCCAGCAGTACGGAGCCGTTCAGACAGAACTATGGCTACACCTTC. This gives the protein CASSTEPFRQNYGYTF.

This clone was detected only once. CDR3 DNA sequence: TGTGCCAGCAGCTGGGGGACAGGTTCATACAATGAGCAGTTCTTC. This encodes CASSWGTGSYNEQFF. The J gene is TRBJ2-1, the V gene TRBV11-3; 8 positions agree with TRBD1. The J segment lost 4 bases and the V segment lost 4 bases, leaving 6 bases of the junction unmatched. CDR3 size: 15 residues. Germline V CDR1 and CDR2: SGHNT, YENEEA. The full variable domain, rest sourced from reference TRBV11-3 and TRBJ2-1, is EAGVVQSPRYKIIEKKQPVAFWCNPISGHNTLYWYLQNLGQGPELLIRYENEEAVDDSQLPKDRFSAERLKGVDSTLKIQPAELGDSAVYLCASSWGTGSYNEQFFGPGTRLTVL.

The chain couples TRBV5-8 to TRBJ1-1; TRBD1 aligns across 8 bases. The CDR3 totals 14 residues. Germline CDR1 and CDR2: SGHTS and YDEGEE. V trimming: 3 bases; J trimming: 1 base; junction bases outside the gene matches: 2. CDR3: CASSWGTGNTEAFF. The DNA for the CDR3 is TGTGCCAGCAGCTGGGGGACAGGGAACACTGAAGCTTTCTTT.

V is TRBV5-1 and J is TRBJ1-1; the D gene is possibly TRBD1 (6 bases). The CDR3 extends over 14 amino acids. V lost 5 bases and J lost 4, with 15 bases in between. CDR1 and CDR2 from the germline V gene are SGHRS and YFSETQ. For the CDR3, the DNA is TGCGCCAGCAGTATGCAAACAGGGAGCACTGAAGCTTTCTTT. It specifies CASSMQTGSTEAFF.

The DNA for the CDR3 is TGTGCCAGTAGTACCGGACAGGGGAGCCACAATGAGCAGTTCTTC. Its translation: CASSTGQGSHNEQFF. This chain connects TRBV19 to TRBJ2-1; 9 nucleotides line up with TRBD1. CDR1 and CDR2 (germline): LNHDA, SQIVND (reference sequence). Trimming took 4 bases from V and 5 from J; bases not matched to a gene: 6. This CDR3 region has 15 residues.

This rearrangement joins TRBV6-2 or TRBV6-3 to TRBJ1-1, with D perhaps TRBD1 (5 bases). The CDR3 is 13 residues long. Germline values: CDR1 MNHEY, CDR2 SVGEGT. V was cut by 4 bases and J by 10 bases, with 16 bases left in between. This CDR3 reads CASSWGVQGGAFF. Here the CDR3 DNA reads TGTGCCAGCAGTTGGGGGGTCCAGGGTGGAGCTTTCTTT.

J is TRBJ1-5 and V is TRBV27, with D perhaps matching TRBD1 (5 bases). Germline loops: CDR1 MNHEY, CDR2 SMNVEV (reference sequence). The CDR3 contains 13 residues. V lost 2 bases, J lost 6 bases, and 8 bases lay in between. The CDR3 nucleotides are TGTGCCAGCAGTTTAAGGGGAGGTCAGCCCCAGCATTTT. It codes for CASSLRGGQPQHF.

The chain has TRBV18 and TRBJ1-3; D perhaps matches TRBD1 (6 bases). Trimming took 2 bases from V and 0 from J, leaving 14 bases between them. Looked up from germline, CDR1 is KGHSH and CDR2 is LQKENI. This CDR3 spans 17 amino acids. Written as DNA, the CDR3 is TGTGCCAGCTCACCAAATCGAGGGGGAAGCTCTGGAAACACCATATATTTT. Amino acids: CASSPNRGGSSGNTIYF.

This clone was counted a single time. The chain couples TRBV9 to TRBJ2-3; TRBD2 matches 9 bases. V was pared by 4 bases and J by 1 base, with 7 bases of the junction left unmatched. This CDR3 is 16 amino acids long. Germline V gene sequence: CDR1 SGDLS, CDR2 YYNGEE. CDR3 coding DNA: TGTGCCAGCAGCCCCCCCGCGGGGGGGCGCACAGATACGCAGTATTTT. It codes for CASSPPAGGRTDTQYF.

The V and J genes are TRBV7-6 and TRBJ2-1; a possible D gene is TRBD1 (5 bases). Germline values: CDR1 SGHVS, CDR2 FNYEAQ. The CDR3 consists of 16 residues. V lost 0 bases, J lost 0 bases, and 9 bases lay in between. The CDR3 DNA follows: TGTGCCAGCAGCTTAGCGGGGCCTAGCTCCTACAATGAGCAGTTCTTC. Translated: CASSLAGPSSYNEQFF.

J is TRBJ2-7 and V is TRBV2, with 9 bases identical to TRBD2. With V trimmed by 4 bases and J by 0 bases, 4 bases remained unmatched. CDR1 is SNHLY and CDR2 is FYNNEI in the germline V gene. The CDR3 extends over 15 amino acids. CDR3 sequence (DNA): TGTGCCAGCAGTGTATATAGCGGGAGCTCCTACGAGCAGTACTTC. Translated: CASSVYSGSSYEQYF.

The sample holds a few counts of this clone. Other nucleotide sequences from this sample produce the same CDR3. The gene calls are TRBV6-1 and TRBJ1-2; TRBD1 aligns across 8 bases. The CDR3 extends over 16 amino acids. CDR1 and CDR2 from the germline V gene are MNHNS and SASEGT. V trimming: 2 bases; J trimming: 8 bases; junction bases outside the gene matches: 13. Here the CDR3 DNA reads TGTGCCAGCAGTGAAACATCCCGGGACAGGACTCCCGGCTACACCTTC. This sequence encodes CASSETSRDRTPGYTF.

The gene calls are TRBV6-1 and TRBJ2-1; no definite D call. The CDR3 is 12 amino acids. Germline values: CDR1 MNHNS, CDR2 SASEGT. V lost 2 bases to trimming and J lost 7 bases, with 6 bases between them. CDR3 sequence reads: CASSESLNEQFF. In DNA, the CDR3 is TGTGCCAGCAGTGAAAGCCTAAATGAGCAGTTCTTC.

The chain links TRBV2 to TRBJ1-1, with TRBD1 matching over 7 bases. The trim removed 5 bases at V and 2 bases at J, leaving 8 bases unmatched. The CDR3 covers 15 residues. The germline CDR1 and CDR2 sequences are SNHLY and FYNNEI. For the CDR3, the DNA is TGTGCCAGCAGTCAAATGGGACAGTTAAACACTGAAGCTTTCTTT. This gives the protein CASSQMGQLNTEAFF.

The rearrangement uses TRBV28 and TRBJ2-1; 12 bases are shared with TRBD2. The germline CDR1 and CDR2 sequences are MDHEN and SYDVKM. The junction had 5 bases not matched to a gene; V was cut back by 5 bases and J by 3 bases. The CDR3 extends over 16 amino acids. This chain's CDR3 is CASSLGLAGSYNEQFF. DNA of the CDR3: TGTGCCAGCAGTCTTGGACTAGCGGGGAGCTACAATGAGCAGTTCTTC.